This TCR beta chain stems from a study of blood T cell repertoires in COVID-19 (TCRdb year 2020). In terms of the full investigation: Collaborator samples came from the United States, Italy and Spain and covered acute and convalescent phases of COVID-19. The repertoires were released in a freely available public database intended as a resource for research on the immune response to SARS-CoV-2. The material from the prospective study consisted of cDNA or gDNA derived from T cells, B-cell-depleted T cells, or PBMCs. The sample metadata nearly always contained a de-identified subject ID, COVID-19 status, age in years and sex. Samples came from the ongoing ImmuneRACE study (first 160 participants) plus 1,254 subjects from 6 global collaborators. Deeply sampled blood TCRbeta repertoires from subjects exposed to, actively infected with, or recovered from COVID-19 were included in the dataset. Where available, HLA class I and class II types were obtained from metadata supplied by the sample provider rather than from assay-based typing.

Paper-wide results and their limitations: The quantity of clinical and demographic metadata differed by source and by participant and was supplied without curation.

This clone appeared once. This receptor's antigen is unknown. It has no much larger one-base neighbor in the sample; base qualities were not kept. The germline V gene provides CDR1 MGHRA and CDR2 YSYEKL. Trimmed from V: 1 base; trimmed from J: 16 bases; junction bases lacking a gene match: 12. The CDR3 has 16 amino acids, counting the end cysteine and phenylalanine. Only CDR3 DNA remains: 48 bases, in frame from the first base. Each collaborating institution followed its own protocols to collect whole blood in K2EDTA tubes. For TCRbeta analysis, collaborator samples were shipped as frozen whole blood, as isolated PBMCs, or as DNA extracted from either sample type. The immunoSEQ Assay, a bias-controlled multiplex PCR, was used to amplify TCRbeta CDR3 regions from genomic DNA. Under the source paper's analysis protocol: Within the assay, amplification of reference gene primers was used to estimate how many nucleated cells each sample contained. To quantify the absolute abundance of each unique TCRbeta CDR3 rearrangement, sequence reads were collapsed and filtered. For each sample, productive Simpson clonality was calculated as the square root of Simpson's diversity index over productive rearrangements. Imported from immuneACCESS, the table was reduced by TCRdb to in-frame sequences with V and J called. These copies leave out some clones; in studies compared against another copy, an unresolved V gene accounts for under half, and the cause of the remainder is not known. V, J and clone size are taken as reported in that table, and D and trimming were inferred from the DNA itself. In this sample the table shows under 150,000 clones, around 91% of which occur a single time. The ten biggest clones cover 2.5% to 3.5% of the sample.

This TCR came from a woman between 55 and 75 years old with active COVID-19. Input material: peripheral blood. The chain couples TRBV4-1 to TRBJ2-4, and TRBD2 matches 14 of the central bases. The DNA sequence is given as TGCGCCAGCAGCCAAGGAACTGGGACTAGCGGGAGAGTCATATACTTC. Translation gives CASSQGTGTSGRVIYF.